What follows is one T cell receptor beta chain and its context. Its antigen is undetermined. The entry originates in a study of monozygotic twins with inflammatory bowel disease. Starting material for each TCR library was about 3,200 ng of total RNA. From its re-call of the 5' RACE reads, TCRdb lists each CDR3 protein once, without DNA. The sample holds some 210,000 distinct CDR3 sequences. Regarding the study as a whole: Among patients, repertoires may have gained variability from differing immunosuppressive treatments. Compared with healthy twins, IBD patients shared fewer clonotypes with others, especially with disease activity. Twins classed as concordant or discordant showed no difference in repertoire similarity, possibly from limited power.

This CDR3 is 13 amino acids long. Germline CDR1 is SNHLY and CDR2 is FYNNEI. This receptor was identified in a human donor with ulcerative colitis or Crohn's disease, or a healthy co-twin of an affected twin (not recorded which). Sequencing was done on a sample of blood. The chain employs TRBV2 and TRBJ1-1. CDR3 protein: CASSEEGTVEAFF.